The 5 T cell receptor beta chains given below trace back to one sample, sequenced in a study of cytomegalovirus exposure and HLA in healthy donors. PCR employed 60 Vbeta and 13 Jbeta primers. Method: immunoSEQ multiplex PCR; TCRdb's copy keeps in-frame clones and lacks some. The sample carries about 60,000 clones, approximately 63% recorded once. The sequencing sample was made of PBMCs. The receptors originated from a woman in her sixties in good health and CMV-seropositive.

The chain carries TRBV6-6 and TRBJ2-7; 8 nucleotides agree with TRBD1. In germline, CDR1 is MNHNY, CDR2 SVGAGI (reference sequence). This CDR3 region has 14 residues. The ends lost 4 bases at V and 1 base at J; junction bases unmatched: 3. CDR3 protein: CASSSGQGSYEQYF. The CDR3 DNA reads TGTGCCAGCAGTTCCGGACAGGGTTCCTACGAGCAGTACTTC.

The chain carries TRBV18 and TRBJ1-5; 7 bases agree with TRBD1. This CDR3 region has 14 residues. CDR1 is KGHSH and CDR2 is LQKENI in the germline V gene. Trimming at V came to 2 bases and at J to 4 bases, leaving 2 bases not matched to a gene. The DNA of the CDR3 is TGTGCCAGCTCACCAGGGACAGCAAATCAGCCCCAGCATTTT. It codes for CASSPGTANQPQHF.

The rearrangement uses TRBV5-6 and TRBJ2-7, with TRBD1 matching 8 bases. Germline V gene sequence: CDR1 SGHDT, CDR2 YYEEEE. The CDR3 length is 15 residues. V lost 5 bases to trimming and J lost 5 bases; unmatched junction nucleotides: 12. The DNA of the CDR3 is TGTGCCAGCAGTTTATCCAGGGGGCTTCTCAACGAGCAGTACTTC. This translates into CASSLSRGLLNEQYF.

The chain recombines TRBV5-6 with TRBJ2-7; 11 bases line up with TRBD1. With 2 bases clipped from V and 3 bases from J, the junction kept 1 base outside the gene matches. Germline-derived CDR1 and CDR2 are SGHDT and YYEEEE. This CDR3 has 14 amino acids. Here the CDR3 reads CASSFGTGGYEQYF. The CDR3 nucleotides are TGTGCCAGCAGCTTTGGGACAGGGGGCTACGAGCAGTACTTC.

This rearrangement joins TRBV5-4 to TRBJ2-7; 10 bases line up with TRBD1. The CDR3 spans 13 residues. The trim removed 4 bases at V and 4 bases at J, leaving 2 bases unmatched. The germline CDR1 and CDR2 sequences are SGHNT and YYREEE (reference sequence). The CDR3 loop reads CASSPDRGYEQYF. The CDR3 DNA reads TGTGCCAGCAGCCCGGACAGGGGGTACGAGCAGTACTTC.